This record looks at one T cell receptor (beta chain) sequence and its context. Its target is unknown. The data originate from a study of cytomegalovirus exposure and HLA in healthy donors. Study information: Genotyping showed 70% to 90% of 398 donors falling in the Caucasian-associated ancestry cluster. Study findings and constraints: The authors confirmed in vitro that three CMV-associated chains were specific for CMV antigens. It was reported that the classifier diagnosed cytomegalovirus status with high specificity and sensitivity in both the original and validation cohorts. An observed cluster of highly shared sequence variants was recorded as a likely sequencing artifact.

Vbeta (60) and Jbeta (13) primers were used in the PCR. Some clones are missing from TCRdb's copy, which holds only in-frame ones; the method was immunoSEQ multiplex PCR. Altogether around 150,000 clones are present, roughly three quarters being singletons, with the ten largest covering under 4.5%. This receptor was obtained from a man between 18 and 29 years old in good health and CMV-seronegative. The material sequenced was PBMCs.

CDR3 sequence (DNA): TGCGCCAGCAGCCAAGAGGGGGGGGCCCGGACAGATACGCAGTATTTT. Protein: CASSQEGGARTDTQYF. The chain carries TRBV4-1 and TRBJ2-3; D perhaps matches TRBD2 (7 bases). CDR3 length: 16 residues. Germline V gives CDR1 MGHRA, CDR2 YSYEKL. Trimming cost V 0 bases and J 3 bases, with 13 bases left between them.